The clone carrying this T cell receptor beta chain was detected only a few times. There are 16 residues in the CDR3. The V segment lost 2 bases and the J segment 5 bases; nucleotides outside the gene matches: 5. Germline CDR1 and CDR2: MGHRA and YSYEKL. Amplification used 60 Vbeta primers and 13 Jbeta primers. Assay used: immunoSEQ multiplex PCR; TCRdb lists only in-frame clones, some missing. The table has about 190,000 clones, about 84% seen once. The sample originates from a study of cytomegalovirus exposure and HLA in healthy donors. The chain employs TRBV4-1 and TRBJ1-6, with 8 bases lining up with TRBD1. Sequenced sample: PBMCs. This receptor was taken from a woman aged 25 to 39 in good health and CMV-seropositive. The CDR3 loop reads CASSQRTGSNNSPLHF. CDR3 in DNA: TGCGCCAGCAGCCAAAGGACAGGGAGTAATAATTCACCCCTCCACTTT.